A selection of T cell receptor beta chains follows, all from one sample in a study of identical twins. TCRdb itself ran the 5' RACE reads through MiXCR, one entry per CDR3 protein. Among 200,000 or so distinct CDR3 sequences, less than 8% were seen once, and the ten largest hold 1.9%. These same records also appear under a second study, on yellow fever vaccine responses in identical twins.

The sample consisted of memory (CD45RO+) T cells sorted from blood. The receptor source for this set is a woman younger than 35 in good health. Each CDR3 is given with its conserved first and last residue. D genes are given only for firm matches. A clone size is listed for some rows: how often the clone was seen (once, few, many), or a class if it is expanded.

d_call clone_size j_call v_call cdr3_nt cdr3_aa
NA few TRBJ1-2 TRBV3-1 TGTGCCAGCAGCCAGAGGACAGCCTTCTATGGCTACACCTTC CASSQRTAFYGYTF
NA NA TRBJ2-4 TRBV6-1 TGTGCCAGCGGCAGCCAGCTAGCCAAAAACATTCAGTACTTC CASGSQLAKNIQYF
TRBD2 NA TRBJ2-7 TRBV30 TGTGCCTGGAGTGTCTGGGGGGGGAACGAGCAGTACTTC CAWSVWGGNEQYF
NA many TRBJ2-1 TRBV6-4 TGTGCCAGCAGTGAAGGCGGGGGCGGGAATGAGCAGTTCTTC CASSEGGGGNEQFF
NA many TRBJ2-7 TRBV3-1 TGTGCCAGCAGCCAAGATCTGGGGACGGCCGGGGACGAGCAGTACTTC CASSQDLGTAGDEQYF
TRBD1 NA TRBJ1-1 TRBV29-1 TGCAGCGTTGGGCAGGGGGCGAACACTGAAGCTTTCTTT CSVGQGANTEAFF
TRBD1 few TRBJ2-6 TRBV20-1 TGCAGTGCCGCCCCCGGGACAGGGGACCGCTCTGGGGCCAACGTCCTGACTTTC CSAAPGTGDRSGANVLTF
TRBD2 few TRBJ2-7 TRBV4-2 TGTGCCAGCAGCCAAGAGGGACTAGCGGGAGTCTCCTACGAGCAGTACTTC CASSQEGLAGVSYEQYF
TRBD1 few TRBJ2-4 TRBV5-1 TGCGCCAGCAGCTTGGAAGGCAGGGGGCATGAATCTCCTAAAAACATTCAGTACTTC CASSLEGRGHESPKNIQYF
TRBD1 few TRBJ2-7 TRBV2 TGTGCCAGCAGGGACAGGACACACGACTACGAGCAGTACTTC CASRDRTHDYEQYF
TRBD2 few TRBJ2-5 TRBV20-1 TGCAGTGCGAAACCGGGACTAACGAGAGAGACCCAGTACTTC CSAKPGLTRETQYF
NA few TRBJ2-1 TRBV27 TGTGCCAGCAGTTTATCATGGCAGGCCCCCTACAATGAGCAGTTCTTC CASSLSWQAPYNEQFF
NA few TRBJ2-3 TRBV19 TGTGCCAGTAGTATAAGGGCAGGGACAGATACGCAGTATTTT CASSIRAGTDTQYF
NA NA TRBJ1-4 TRBV7-2 TGTGCCAGCAGCTTAGGTCAGAGCTTCGGCCAGGAAAAACTGTTTTTT CASSLGQSFGQEKLFF
TRBD2 many TRBJ2-3 TRBV4-2 TGTGCCAGCAGCCAAGAGCCCATAGCGGGGTTAGATACGCAGTATTTT CASSQEPIAGLDTQYF
TRBD2 NA TRBJ2-7 TRBV15 TGTGCCACCAGCAGATCCGCTAGCGGGGGCTCCTACGAGCAGTACTTC CATSRSASGGSYEQYF
NA once TRBJ2-5 TRBV18 TGTGCCAGCTCACCACCGGGGTCCGGAGAAGGGACCCAGTACTTC CASSPPGSGEGTQYF
NA many TRBJ2-5 TRBV20-1 TGCAGTGCCCCCCGTCCCGGGGTGGAGACCCAGTACTTC CSAPRPGVETQYF
NA many TRBJ2-3 TRBV3-1 TGTGCCAGCAGCCAGTCGACGGACCGCACAGATACGCAGTATTTT CASSQSTDRTDTQYF
NA NA TRBJ2-7 TRBV15 TGTGCCACCAGCAGGGACCCGGGACCGGGAAACTACGAGCAGTACTTC CATSRDPGPGNYEQYF
TRBD1 NA TRBJ2-1 TRBV28 TGTGCCAGCAGTTTACGACAGGGGGTTACCGGTGAGCAGTTCTTC CASSLRQGVTGEQFF
NA few TRBJ1-4 TRBV27 TGTGCCAGCAGTGAGGACCCTTGGGAAAAACTGTTTTTT CASSEDPWEKLFF
NA NA TRBJ1-1 TRBV5-1 TGCGCCAGCAGCTTCCTTCGTACAGGGCGGGACACTGAAGCTTTCTTT CASSFLRTGRDTEAFF
TRBD2 many TRBJ2-3 TRBV18 TGTGCCAGCTCTCGAGTGGGAGCGGGGGGAACAACAGATACGCAGTATTTT CASSRVGAGGTTDTQYF
TRBD2 few TRBJ2-3 TRBV27 TGTGCCAGCAGTTTAAGGTCGGGCGGGGGGGCCTCAGATACGCAGTATTTT CASSLRSGGGASDTQYF
TRBD1 NA TRBJ1-1 TRBV4-2 TGTGCCAGCAGCCCGTACAGGGGGACTGAAGCTTTCTTT CASSPYRGTEAFF
TRBD1 NA TRBJ2-1 TRBV5-5 TGTGCCAGCAGCTCGGACAGGGGGCGGGGGGATGAGCAGTTCTTC CASSSDRGRGDEQFF
NA many TRBJ1-2 TRBV20-1 TGCAGTGCTACCCGGACAGTTAACTATGGCTACACCTTC CSATRTVNYGYTF
TRBD2 many TRBJ2-7 TRBV3-1 TGTGCCAGCAGCCACCTAGCGGGAGGGACCTACGAGCAGTACTTC CASSHLAGGTYEQYF
TRBD1 few TRBJ1-2 TRBV6-2/TRBV6-3 TGTGCCAGCAGTTATTACAGGGGGAACTATGGCTACACCTTC CASSYYRGNYGYTF
NA many TRBJ2-7 TRBV4-3 TGCGCCAGCAGCCAAGATTTTCCGGGGCAAATGATCGAGCAGTACTTC CASSQDFPGQMIEQYF
TRBD2 few TRBJ2-5 TRBV20-1 TGCAGTGCTAGCCTACTAGCGGGAGGGCCCCAAGAGACCCAGTACTTC CSASLLAGGPQETQYF
NA NA TRBJ1-2 TRBV24-1 TGTGCCACCAGTGATGGCGGGACAATCCGAAATTTTGGTGGCTACACCTTC CATSDGGTIRNFGGYTF
NA many TRBJ2-1 TRBV7-2 TGTGCCAGCAGCTCCCGGGACTTCAACCTCTATTCTGAGCAGTTCTTC CASSSRDFNLYSEQFF
TRBD2 many TRBJ2-1 TRBV9 TGTGCCAGCAGCGTAACGGGGGGCTACAATGAGCAGTTCTTC CASSVTGGYNEQFF
TRBD2 few TRBJ2-5 TRBV5-1 TGCGCCAGCAGCTTGGCCGGGTCTAGCGGCCAAGAGACCCAGTACTTC CASSLAGSSGQETQYF
NA few TRBJ1-1 TRBV7-6 TGTGCCAGCAGCTTAAAAGGGGACACTGAAGCTTTCTTT CASSLKGDTEAFF
NA NA TRBJ2-5 TRBV15 TGTGCCACCAGCAGATCCCCGGCCAAGGCAGAAGAGACCCAGTACTTC CATSRSPAKAEETQYF
TRBD1 NA TRBJ1-2 TRBV15 TGTGCCACCAGCAGAGATCAGGGGGCGATCTATGGCTACACCTTC CATSRDQGAIYGYTF
NA NA TRBJ2-1 TRBV6-1 TGTGCCAGCAGTGAATGGGAGCGTAATGAGCAGTTCTTC CASSEWERNEQFF
TRBD1 few TRBJ2-7 TRBV5-1 TGCGCCAGCAGCTTGGGCACAGGGGGTAGTCTGGAGCAGTACTTC CASSLGTGGSLEQYF
TRBD2 many TRBJ2-1 TRBV4-1 TGCGCCAGCAGCCAGCCAGCGGGAGTCTCTAGCGATGAGCAGTTCTTC CASSQPAGVSSDEQFF
TRBD2 few TRBJ2-1 TRBV9 TGTGCCAGCAGCACGCGGGGGGGCCGGGACAATGAGCAGTTCTTC CASSTRGGRDNEQFF
TRBD1 few TRBJ2-2 TRBV5-1 TGCGCCAGCAGCCGCGGGGACAGGGCCACCGGGGAGCTGTTTTTT CASSRGDRATGELFF
TRBD2 few TRBJ2-3 TRBV11-2 TGTGCCAGCAGCCCCGGGACTAGCGTCACAGATACGCAGTATTTT CASSPGTSVTDTQYF
NA many TRBJ2-2 TRBV7-8 TGTGCCAGCAGCTGGGTAGTCGAGGGCGGGGAGCTGTTTTTT CASSWVVEGGELFF
NA many TRBJ2-3 TRBV12-3/TRBV12-4 TGTGCCAGCAGCAACACAGATACGCAGTATTTT CASSNTDTQYF
TRBD1 few TRBJ1-5 TRBV6-1 TGTGCCAGCACGGACAGGGGCAATCAGCCCCAGCATTTT CASTDRGNQPQHF
NA once TRBJ2-3 TRBV7-2 TGTGCCAGCAGCTTCGTGGACCTGAGCACAGATACGCAGTATTTT CASSFVDLSTDTQYF
NA many TRBJ2-5 TRBV20-1 TGCAGTGCTACCGACAGGCCCCAAGAGACCCAGTACTTC CSATDRPQETQYF